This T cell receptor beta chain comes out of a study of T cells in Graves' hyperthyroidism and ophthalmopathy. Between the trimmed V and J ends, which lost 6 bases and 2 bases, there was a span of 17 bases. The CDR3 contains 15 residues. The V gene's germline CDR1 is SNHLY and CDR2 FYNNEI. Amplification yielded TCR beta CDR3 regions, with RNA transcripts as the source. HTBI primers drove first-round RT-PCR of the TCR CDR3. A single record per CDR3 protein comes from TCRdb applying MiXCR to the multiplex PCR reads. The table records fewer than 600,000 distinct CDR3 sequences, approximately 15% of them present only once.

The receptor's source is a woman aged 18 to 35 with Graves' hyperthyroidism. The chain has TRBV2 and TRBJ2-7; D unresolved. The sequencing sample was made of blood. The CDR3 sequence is CASSLNTLGPYEQYF. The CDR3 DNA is TGTGCCAGCAGCTTAAACACACTCGGTCCCTACGAGCAGTACTTC.